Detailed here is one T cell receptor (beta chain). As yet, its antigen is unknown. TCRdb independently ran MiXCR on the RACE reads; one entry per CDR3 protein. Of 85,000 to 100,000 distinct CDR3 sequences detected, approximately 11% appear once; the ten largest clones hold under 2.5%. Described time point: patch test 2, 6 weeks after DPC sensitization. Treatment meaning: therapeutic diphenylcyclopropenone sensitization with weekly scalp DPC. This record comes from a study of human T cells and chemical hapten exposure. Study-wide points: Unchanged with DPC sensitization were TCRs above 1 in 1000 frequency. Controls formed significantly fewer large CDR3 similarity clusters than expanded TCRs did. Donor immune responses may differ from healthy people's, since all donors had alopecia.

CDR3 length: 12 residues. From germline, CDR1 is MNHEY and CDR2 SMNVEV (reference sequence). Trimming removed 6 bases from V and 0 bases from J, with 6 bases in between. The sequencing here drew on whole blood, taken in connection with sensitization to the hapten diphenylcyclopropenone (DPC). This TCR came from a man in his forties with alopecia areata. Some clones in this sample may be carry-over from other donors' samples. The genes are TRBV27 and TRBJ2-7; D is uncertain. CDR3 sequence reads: CASRSSSYEQYV. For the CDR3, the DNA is TGTGCCAGCAGGTCGAGCTCCTACGAGCAGTACGTC.